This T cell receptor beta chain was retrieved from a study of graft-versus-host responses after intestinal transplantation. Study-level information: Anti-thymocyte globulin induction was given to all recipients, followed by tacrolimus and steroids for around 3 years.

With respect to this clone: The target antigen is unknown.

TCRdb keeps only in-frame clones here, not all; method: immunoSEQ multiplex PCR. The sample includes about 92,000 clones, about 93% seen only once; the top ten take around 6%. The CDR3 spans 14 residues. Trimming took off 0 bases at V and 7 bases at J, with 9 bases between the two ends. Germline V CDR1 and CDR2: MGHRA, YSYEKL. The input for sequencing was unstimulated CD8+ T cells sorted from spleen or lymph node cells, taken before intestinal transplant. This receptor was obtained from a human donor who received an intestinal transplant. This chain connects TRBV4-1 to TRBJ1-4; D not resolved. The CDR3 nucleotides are TGCGCCAGCAGCCAAGAGGTGGTGGTTGAAAAACTGTTTTTT. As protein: CASSQEVVVEKLFF.